Presented here are 5 T cell receptor beta chains from one specimen sequenced in a study of blood T cell repertoires in COVID-19. Sequencing was performed with immunoSEQ multiplex PCR; in TCRdb, only in-frame clones are kept and a portion is missing. The table lists tens of thousands of clones, roughly 90% of them singletons. The sequenced sample was peripheral blood. These receptors originate from a man in his forties with COVID-19, enrolled during active disease.

J is TRBJ2-5 and V is TRBV3-1 (or the pseudogene TRBV3-2), with D tentatively TRBD2 (6 bases). V shed 4 bases and J shed 2 bases, with 14 bases lying between them. The CDR3 length is 15 residues. CDR1 and CDR2 (germline): LGHDT, YNNKEL (reference sequence). CDR3 sequence reads: CASSRMVGGQETQYF. For the CDR3, the DNA is TGTGCCAGCAGCCGAATGGTGGGGGGTCAAGAGACCCAGTACTTC.

The CDR3 is CASSISVQGNQPQHF. CDR3 DNA: TGTGCCAGTAGTATAAGCGTACAGGGAAATCAGCCCCAGCATTTT. The genes are TRBV19 and TRBJ1-5, with D possibly TRBD1 on 6 matching bases. The CDR3 is 15 amino acids. Germline loops: CDR1 LNHDA, CDR2 SQIVND (reference sequence). Trimming stripped 2 bases from V and 4 bases from J, with 12 bases between.

V and J are TRBV28 and TRBJ1-2; 9 positions match TRBD1. CDR3 length: 15 residues. Germline CDR1 and CDR2: MDHEN and SYDVKM. V gave up 8 bases and J gave up 5 bases; unmatched junction bases: 12. CDR3 protein: CASASGDRVEYGYTF. Here the CDR3 DNA reads TGTGCCAGCGCCAGTGGGGACAGGGTGGAATATGGCTACACCTTC.

This clone was seen a single time. The gene calls are TRBV6-4 and TRBJ1-1; D gene ambiguous. The CDR3 loop spans 13 amino acids. V was shortened by 4 bases and J by 1 base, with 7 bases between the two germline ends. In germline, CDR1 is MRHNA, CDR2 SNTAGT. DNA for the CDR3: TGTGCCAGCAGTGCCAAGCAGAACACTGAAGCTTTCTTT. Its protein product is CASSAKQNTEAFF.

The chain carries TRBV14 and TRBJ1-2; D might be TRBD1 (5 bases). Trimming cost V 4 bases and J 4 bases, with 10 bases left between them. CDR1 and CDR2 from the germline V gene are SGHDN and FVKESK. This CDR3 contains 13 residues. For the CDR3, the DNA is TGTGCCAGCAGCCGAGACAGTCTCTATGGCTACACCTTC. Encoded protein: CASSRDSLYGYTF. The full variable domain, in which reference TRBV14 and TRBJ1-2 provide the parts outside the CDR3, is EAGVTQFPSHSVIEKGQTVTLRCDPISGHDNLYWYRRVMGKEIKFLLHFVKESKQDESGMPNNRFLAERTGGTYSTLKVQPAELEDSGVYFCASSRDSLYGYTFGSGTRLTVV.